What follows describes a single T cell receptor (beta chain). What it recognizes is unknown. Some clones are missing from TCRdb's copy, which holds only in-frame ones; the method was immunoSEQ multiplex PCR. The table includes around 100,000 clones, roughly four fifths detected once. This entry comes from a study of PD-1 blockade in mismatch repair-deficient tumors. As for the study in general: Patients had 12 mismatch repair-deficient cancer types, all previously treated and progressing. Study-wide results and caveats: Tumor-resident clones, often undetectable pretreatment in blood, expanded then contracted after pembrolizumab.

All patients were mismatch repair deficient, assessed by either PCR or immunohistochemistry. TCRs were sequenced from a few patients responding to pembrolizumab. The V gene's germline CDR1 is MGHRA and CDR2 YSYEKL. CDR3 size: 14 residues. Trimming stripped 0 bases from V and 3 bases from J, with 9 bases between. The V call is TRBV4-1, the J call TRBJ2-7, with D unclear. This TCR was recovered from an adult with mismatch repair-deficient cancer. The sequencing used peripheral blood, collected about eight months after starting pembrolizumab. The CDR3 region is CASSQESKFYEQYF. The DNA of the CDR3 is TGCGCCAGCAGCCAAGAAAGTAAATTCTACGAGCAGTACTTC.